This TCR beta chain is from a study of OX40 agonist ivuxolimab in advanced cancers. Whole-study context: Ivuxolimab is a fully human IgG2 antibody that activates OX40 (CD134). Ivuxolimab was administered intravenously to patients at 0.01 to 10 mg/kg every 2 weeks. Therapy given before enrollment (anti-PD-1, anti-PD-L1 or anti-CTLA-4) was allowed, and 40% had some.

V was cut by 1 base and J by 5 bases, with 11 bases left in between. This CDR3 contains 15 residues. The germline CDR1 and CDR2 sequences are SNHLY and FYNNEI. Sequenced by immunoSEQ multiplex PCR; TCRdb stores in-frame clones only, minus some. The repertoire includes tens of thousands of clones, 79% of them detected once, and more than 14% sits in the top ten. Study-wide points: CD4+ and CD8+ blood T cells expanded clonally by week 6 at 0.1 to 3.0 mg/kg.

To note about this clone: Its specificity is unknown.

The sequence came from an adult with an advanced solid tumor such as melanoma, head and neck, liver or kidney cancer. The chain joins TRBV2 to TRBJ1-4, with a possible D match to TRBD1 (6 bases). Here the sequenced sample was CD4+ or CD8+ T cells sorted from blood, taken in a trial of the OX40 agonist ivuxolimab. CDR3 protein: CASSEGQGTNEKLFF. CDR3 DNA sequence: TGTGCCAGCAGTGAAGGGCAAGGGACAAATGAAAAACTGTTTTTT.